This is a list of T cell receptor beta chains from one sample in a study of T cell repertoires in cytomegalovirus infection. Their specific antigens are unknown. TCRdb recomputed calls from the reads with MiXCR, one row per CDR3 protein. The data contain approximately 76,000 distinct CDR3 sequences, 24% of them singletons. Sample: CD8+ T cells from cultured PBMCs, taken from culture after CMV antigen stimulation. These receptors were collected from a human donor in good health (CMV status not recorded). Some clones in this sample may be carry-over from other donors' samples. The CDR3 runs from the conserved cysteine through the conserved F or W. Each record gives: V gene, clone size, D gene, J gene, CDR3 protein, CDR3 DNA. D genes are given only for firm matches. Only some rows state a clone size, as once, few, many or a class for expanded clones.

V: TRBV30
size: few
D: -
J: TRBJ1-1
CDR3: CAWREPRTDLNTEAFF
DNA: TGTGCCTGGAGGGAACCCCGGACAGACCTGAACACTGAAGCTTTCTTT

V: TRBV7-9
size: -
D: -
J: TRBJ2-7
CDR3: CASSQGPTYEQYF
DNA: TGTGCCAGCAGTCAGGGACCCACCTACGAGCAGTACTTC

V: TRBV28
size: few
D: TRBD1
J: TRBJ1-2
CDR3: CASSPPRRGQGEGGYTF
DNA: TGTGCCAGCAGTCCCCCCCGGAGGGGGCAGGGGGAAGGCGGCTACACCTTC

V: TRBV6-5
size: few
D: -
J: TRBJ1-1
CDR3: CASSSPPGFEAFF
DNA: TGTGCCAGCAGCTCTCCCCCCGGGTTTGAAGCTTTCTTT

V: TRBV12-3/TRBV12-4
size: few
D: TRBD2
J: TRBJ2-2
CDR3: CASSSPAASGNTGELFF
DNA: TGTGCCAGCTCCTCTCCGGCGGCTAGCGGGAACACCGGGGAGCTGTTTTTT

V: TRBV6-6
size: many
D: TRBD2
J: TRBJ2-2
CDR3: CASSSPDLAGLAGSTGELFF
DNA: TGTGCCAGCAGTTCCCCGGATTTGGCGGGACTAGCGGGATCCACCGGGGAGCTGTTTTTT

V: TRBV9
size: -
D: TRBD1
J: TRBJ1-1
CDR3: CASSVTGVPRPEAFF
DNA: TGTGCCAGCAGCGTCACAGGGGTCCCCCGGCCTGAAGCTTTCTTT

V: TRBV27
size: -
D: -
J: TRBJ1-1
CDR3: CASSTPWGTKGNTEAFF
DNA: TGTGCCAGCAGCACCCCATGGGGAACAAAGGGGAACACTGAAGCTTTCTTT

V: TRBV10-3
size: few
D: -
J: TRBJ2-3
CDR3: CAISEGTDTQYF
DNA: TGTGCCATCAGTGAGGGCACAGATACGCAGTATTTT

V: TRBV7-2
size: many
D: -
J: TRBJ2-1
CDR3: CASSLGVGPGRVILF
DNA: TGTGCCAGCAGCTTAGGAGTCGGCCCGGGACGGGTAATTCTCTTC

V: TRBV20-1
size: -
D: TRBD1
J: TRBJ1-3
CDR3: CSASRQGSAGNTIYF
DNA: TGCAGTGCTAGCCGACAGGGATCCGCTGGAAACACCATATATTTT

V: TRBV20-1
size: -
D: TRBD1
J: TRBJ2-1
CDR3: CSGGTGGPNEQFF
DNA: TGCAGTGGAGGGACAGGAGGTCCCAATGAGCAGTTCTTC

V: TRBV12-3/TRBV12-4
size: many
D: TRBD2
J: TRBJ2-3
CDR3: CASSLGSGDQQYF
DNA: TGTGCCAGCAGTTTAGGAAGCGGGGATCAACAGTATTTT

V: TRBV12-3/TRBV12-4
size: -
D: TRBD1
J: TRBJ1-1
CDR3: CATIPETGPNTEAFF
DNA: TGTGCCACCATTCCCGAGACAGGGCCGAACACTGAAGCTTTCTTT

V: TRBV2
size: -
D: -
J: TRBJ2-7
CDR3: CASSAAAGGFHEQYF
DNA: TGTGCCAGCAGTGCGGCAGCGGGTGGTTTTCACGAGCAGTACTTC

V: TRBV28
size: many
D: -
J: TRBJ1-2
CDR3: CASSNGPYGYTF
DNA: TGTGCCAGCAGCAATGGACCATATGGCTACACCTTC

V: TRBV7-3
size: many
D: -
J: TRBJ2-1
CDR3: CASSLTVGAPSYNEQFF
DNA: TGTGCCAGCAGCTTAACGGTGGGGGCTCCCTCCTACAATGAGCAGTTCTTC

V: TRBV11-2
size: few
D: -
J: TRBJ1-1
CDR3: CASSPGGLRTEAFF
DNA: TGTGCCAGCAGCCCCGGGGGACTCAGGACTGAAGCTTTCTTT

V: TRBV5-1
size: -
D: TRBD1
J: TRBJ1-1
CDR3: CASSYTGGGTEAFF
DNA: TGCGCCAGCAGCTACACAGGGGGGGGAACTGAAGCTTTCTTT

V: TRBV12-3/TRBV12-4
size: -
D: TRBD1
J: TRBJ2-2
CDR3: CASRWGTGPTHTGELFF
DNA: TGTGCCAGCAGGTGGGGGACAGGACCTACCCACACCGGGGAGCTGTTTTTT

V: TRBV9
size: -
D: -
J: TRBJ2-7
CDR3: CASSPRGTGGAYEQYF
DNA: TGTGCCAGCAGCCCCCGTGGTACGGGGGGCGCCTACGAGCAGTACTTC

V: TRBV6-1
size: few
D: TRBD1
J: TRBJ2-5
CDR3: CASSSPWTGETQYF
DNA: TGTGCCAGCAGTTCCCCGTGGACAGGGGAGACCCAGTACTTC

V: TRBV7-6
size: -
D: TRBD1
J: TRBJ2-2
CDR3: CASSLAPADRQYGELFF
DNA: TGTGCCAGCAGCTTAGCCCCCGCGGACAGGCAATACGGGGAGCTGTTTTTT

V: TRBV4-2
size: -
D: TRBD1
J: TRBJ2-4
CDR3: CASSPRTGVGSKNIQYF
DNA: TGTGCCAGCAGCCCTCGGACAGGGGTAGGATCCAAAAACATTCAGTACTTC

V: TRBV12-3/TRBV12-4
size: -
D: -
J: TRBJ2-2
CDR3: CASSPGDSMDAGELFF
DNA: TGTGCCAGCAGTCCGGGGGACAGTATGGACGCCGGGGAGCTGTTTTTT

V: TRBV5-4
size: -
D: TRBD2
J: TRBJ2-5
CDR3: CASSFGLAEETQYF
DNA: TGTGCCAGCAGCTTCGGACTAGCGGAAGAGACCCAGTACTTC

V: TRBV14
size: -
D: -
J: TRBJ1-2
CDR3: CASSDSHGYTF
DNA: TGTGCCAGCAGTGACAGTCATGGCTACACCTTC

V: TRBV7-2
size: many
D: TRBD1
J: TRBJ1-2
CDR3: CASSLQGARSYGYTF
DNA: TGTGCCAGCAGCTTACAGGGGGCGCGGAGCTATGGCTACACCTTC

V: TRBV7-7
size: few
D: -
J: TRBJ2-1
CDR3: CASSQGPSRDNEQFF
DNA: TGTGCTAGCAGTCAGGGGCCTTCGAGGGATAATGAGCAGTTCTTC

V: TRBV14
size: many
D: -
J: TRBJ2-3
CDR3: CASSQEGRGGDTQYF
DNA: TGTGCCAGCAGCCAAGAGGGGCGGGGAGGAGATACGCAGTATTTT

V: TRBV9
size: -
D: -
J: TRBJ1-6
CDR3: CASSVGGASNNSPLHF
DNA: TGTGCCAGCAGCGTAGGGGGAGCCTCAAATAATTCACCCCTCCACTTT

V: TRBV7-9
size: -
D: TRBD1
J: TRBJ1-5
CDR3: CASSNRDSNQPQHF
DNA: TGTGCCAGCAGCAACCGGGACAGTAATCAGCCCCAGCATTTT

V: TRBV2
size: -
D: TRBD1
J: TRBJ2-7
CDR3: CASSAYLGTGSSYEQYF
DNA: TGTGCCAGCAGTGCCTACTTAGGGACAGGGAGCTCCTACGAGCAGTACTTC

V: TRBV5-4
size: -
D: -
J: TRBJ1-1
CDR3: CASSPPGGGLSTEAFF
DNA: TGTGCCAGCAGCCCCCCGGGCGGGGGGCTGAGCACTGAAGCTTTCTTT

V: TRBV12-3/TRBV12-4
size: few
D: -
J: TRBJ1-1
CDR3: CASIPSGNPTEAFF
DNA: TGTGCCAGCATCCCATCGGGGAATCCCACTGAAGCTTTCTTT

V: TRBV7-8
size: -
D: TRBD2
J: TRBJ2-1
CDR3: CASSLGGGPLNEQFF
DNA: TGTGCCAGCAGCTTAGGGGGGGGACCCCTCAATGAGCAGTTCTTC

V: TRBV7-8
size: many
D: -
J: TRBJ2-7
CDR3: CASSHPWGVRAGYEQYF
DNA: TGTGCCAGCAGCCACCCTTGGGGAGTAAGGGCCGGGTACGAGCAGTACTTC

V: TRBV15
size: once
D: -
J: TRBJ2-3
CDR3: CATSRDPRVSGSTDTQYF
DNA: TGTGCCACCAGCAGAGACCCCCGTGTTAGCGGTAGCACAGATACGCAGTATTTT

V: TRBV29-1
size: -
D: TRBD2
J: TRBJ2-1
CDR3: CSVGRAGELSEQFF
DNA: TGCAGCGTTGGAAGAGCGGGAGAACTTAGTGAGCAGTTCTTC

V: TRBV6-1
size: -
D: TRBD2
J: TRBJ2-3
CDR3: CASSGTSGTRTDTQYF
DNA: TGTGCCAGCAGTGGGACTAGCGGGACCCGCACAGATACGCAGTATTTT

V: TRBV27
size: -
D: -
J: TRBJ2-3
CDR3: CASSLSMGPGDTQYF
DNA: TGTGCCAGCAGTTTATCGATGGGCCCGGGAGATACGCAGTATTTT

V: TRBV27
size: few
D: -
J: TRBJ1-1
CDR3: CASSLDGAHAFF
DNA: TGTGCCAGCAGCCTAGACGGCGCCCACGCTTTCTTT

V: TRBV10-2
size: few
D: TRBD2
J: TRBJ2-1
CDR3: CASSDTGGGEQFF
DNA: TGCGCCAGCAGTGATACCGGGGGGGGTGAGCAGTTCTTC

V: TRBV6-2/TRBV6-3
size: few
D: TRBD1
J: TRBJ1-5
CDR3: CASSYPLDRGDQPQHF
DNA: TGTGCCAGCAGTTACCCATTGGACAGGGGGGATCAGCCCCAGCATTTT

V: TRBV20-1
size: -
D: -
J: TRBJ2-7
CDR3: CSAIQLSSYEQYF
DNA: TGCAGTGCGATACAGTTGTCCTCCTACGAGCAGTACTTC

V: TRBV7-9
size: -
D: TRBD2
J: TRBJ2-1
CDR3: CASSRLAGNEQFF
DNA: TGTGCCAGCAGTAGACTAGCGGGGAATGAGCAGTTCTTC

V: TRBV7-6
size: few
D: TRBD2
J: TRBJ2-7
CDR3: CASSRAGGLYEQYF
DNA: TGTGCCAGCAGCCGAGCGGGGGGGCTCTACGAGCAGTACTTC

V: TRBV6-5
size: many
D: TRBD1
J: TRBJ1-2
CDR3: CASSSGQFYGYTF
DNA: TGTGCCAGCAGTTCGGGACAGTTTTATGGCTACACCTTC

V: TRBV7-2
size: many
D: -
J: TRBJ2-5
CDR3: CASSLGLVETQYF
DNA: TGTGCCAGCAGCTTAGGGCTAGTGGAGACCCAGTACTTC

V: TRBV7-8
size: many
D: TRBD2
J: TRBJ2-1
CDR3: CASSPSRRTSYNEQFF
DNA: TGTGCCAGCAGCCCAAGTCGGAGGACTAGCTACAATGAGCAGTTCTTC

V: TRBV5-8
size: few
D: -
J: TRBJ1-2
CDR3: CASSQDQGFYGYTF
DNA: TGTGCCAGCAGTCAGGATCAGGGTTTCTATGGCTACACCTTC

V: TRBV7-2
size: many
D: -
J: TRBJ1-2
CDR3: CASSPGPPVDGYTF
DNA: TGTGCCAGCAGCCCTGGACCCCCAGTGGATGGCTACACCTTC

V: TRBV12-3/TRBV12-4
size: few
D: -
J: TRBJ1-2
CDR3: CASSRTVYGYTF
DNA: TGTGCCAGCAGCCGGACAGTTTATGGCTACACCTTC

V: TRBV7-9
size: few
D: TRBD1
J: TRBJ2-1
CDR3: CASSADRDPFNEQFF
DNA: TGTGCCAGCAGCGCAGACAGGGATCCTTTCAATGAGCAGTTCTTC

V: TRBV12-3/TRBV12-4
size: few
D: -
J: TRBJ2-7
CDR3: CASSPGIYEQYF
DNA: TGTGCCAGCAGTCCAGGAATTTACGAGCAGTACTTC

V: TRBV7-9
size: few
D: TRBD1
J: TRBJ1-1
CDR3: CASSSWDRGTEAFF
DNA: TGTGCCAGCAGCTCGTGGGACAGGGGAACTGAAGCTTTCTTT

V: TRBV7-8
size: many
D: TRBD2
J: TRBJ2-1
CDR3: CASSPSGSYYNEQFF
DNA: TGTGCCAGCAGCCCAAGCGGGAGTTACTACAATGAGCAGTTCTTC

V: TRBV13
size: -
D: -
J: TRBJ2-7
CDR3: CASSSTFGSYEQYF
DNA: TGTGCCAGCAGCTCCACGTTCGGCTCCTACGAGCAGTACTTC

V: TRBV12-3/TRBV12-4
size: many
D: -
J: TRBJ2-3
CDR3: CASSLGGSGTDTQYF
DNA: TGTGCCAGCAGTTTGGGTGGATCTGGCACAGATACGCAGTATTTT

V: TRBV27
size: few
D: TRBD2
J: TRBJ2-7
CDR3: CASSLHGTSGYYEQYF
DNA: TGTGCCAGCAGTTTGCACGGGACTAGCGGTTACTACGAGCAGTACTTC